A selection of T cell receptor beta chains follows, all from one sample in a study of T cells in Graves' hyperthyroidism and ophthalmopathy. TCRdb fed the multiplex PCR reads into MiXCR, producing one record per CDR3 protein. The sample has roughly 640,000 distinct CDR3 sequences; more than 15% are singletons. Sequencing was carried out using blood. These TCRs come from a woman aged 40 to 55 with Graves' ophthalmopathy. CDR3s leave out the opening cysteine and the closing phenylalanine or tryptophan. The order of the fields is V gene, J gene, clone size, D gene, CDR3 protein. The D gene is left open where the match is weak. Size is stated for part of the rows, as once, few or many counts, or as a class when the clone is expanded.

v_gene: TRBV5-4
j_gene: TRBJ2-3
abundance: few
d_gene: -
CDR3aa: ASSLWVDRSTDTQY

v_gene: TRBV29-1
j_gene: TRBJ2-7
abundance: -
d_gene: TRBD1
CDR3aa: SVAGTDTYEQY

v_gene: TRBV20-1
j_gene: TRBJ2-5
abundance: -
d_gene: -
CDR3aa: SASTPRGLETQY

v_gene: TRBV4-1
j_gene: TRBJ2-5
abundance: few
d_gene: TRBD1
CDR3aa: ASSQQGTGKETQY

v_gene: TRBV6-1
j_gene: TRBJ1-1
abundance: -
d_gene: -
CDR3aa: ASSTLGTEGNTEAF

v_gene: TRBV18
j_gene: TRBJ2-2
abundance: many
d_gene: -
CDR3aa: ASSRGRNTGELF

v_gene: TRBV13
j_gene: TRBJ2-5
abundance: many
d_gene: TRBD1
CDR3aa: ASSLRPGQGETQY

v_gene: TRBV12-3/TRBV12-4
j_gene: TRBJ2-7
abundance: many
d_gene: TRBD2
CDR3aa: ASSPWTSGRIDEQY

v_gene: TRBV2
j_gene: TRBJ2-7
abundance: many
d_gene: -
CDR3aa: ASSSPDKGNNHEQY

v_gene: TRBV2
j_gene: TRBJ1-4
abundance: -
d_gene: -
CDR3aa: ASSSHRSNEKLF

v_gene: TRBV20-1
j_gene: TRBJ1-5
abundance: -
d_gene: TRBD1
CDR3aa: SASQGAESNQPQH

v_gene: TRBV15
j_gene: TRBJ2-3
abundance: many
d_gene: TRBD1
CDR3aa: ATSLGGQLTDTQY

v_gene: TRBV7-2
j_gene: TRBJ2-2
abundance: few
d_gene: -
CDR3aa: ASSFLLGNTGELF

v_gene: TRBV3-1
j_gene: TRBJ1-5
abundance: many
d_gene: -
CDR3aa: ASSQDPNQPQH

v_gene: TRBV5-1
j_gene: TRBJ2-2
abundance: few
d_gene: -
CDR3aa: ASSLVPGGANTGELF

v_gene: TRBV30
j_gene: TRBJ1-1
abundance: few
d_gene: -
CDR3aa: ACDTGPITEAF

v_gene: TRBV28
j_gene: TRBJ1-1
abundance: -
d_gene: TRBD1
CDR3aa: ASSGGAMNTEAF

v_gene: TRBV12-5
j_gene: TRBJ1-3
abundance: once
d_gene: -
CDR3aa: ASGLVRNEDSDSGNTIY

v_gene: TRBV29-1
j_gene: TRBJ2-3
abundance: few
d_gene: TRBD1
CDR3aa: SVERGRGQGTDTQY

v_gene: TRBV2
j_gene: TRBJ2-3
abundance: many
d_gene: TRBD2
CDR3aa: ASSGGGLSTDTQY

v_gene: TRBV2
j_gene: TRBJ2-5
abundance: -
d_gene: -
CDR3aa: ASKVLETQY

v_gene: TRBV7-2
j_gene: TRBJ2-5
abundance: many
d_gene: TRBD1
CDR3aa: ASSPQGWSQY

v_gene: TRBV6-4
j_gene: TRBJ2-1
abundance: few
d_gene: -
CDR3aa: ASSDLAGPYNEQF

v_gene: TRBV13
j_gene: TRBJ2-2
abundance: few
d_gene: -
CDR3aa: ASSNSGSPTGELF

v_gene: TRBV6-1
j_gene: TRBJ1-1
abundance: many
d_gene: TRBD1
CDR3aa: ASSRTGRDTEAF

v_gene: TRBV3-1
j_gene: TRBJ2-1
abundance: many
d_gene: TRBD2
CDR3aa: ASSQVALAGARNEQF

v_gene: TRBV15
j_gene: TRBJ2-7
abundance: -
d_gene: -
CDR3aa: ATSRVNSYEQY

v_gene: TRBV4-1
j_gene: TRBJ1-1
abundance: -
d_gene: -
CDR3aa: ASSPGRGLMNTEAF